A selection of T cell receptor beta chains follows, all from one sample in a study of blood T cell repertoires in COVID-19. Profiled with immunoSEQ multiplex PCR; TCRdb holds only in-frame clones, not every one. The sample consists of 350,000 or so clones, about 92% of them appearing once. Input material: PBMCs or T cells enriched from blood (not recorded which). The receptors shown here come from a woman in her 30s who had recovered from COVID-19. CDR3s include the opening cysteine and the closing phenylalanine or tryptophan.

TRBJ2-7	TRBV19	CASSMSGTTTLGSYEQYF
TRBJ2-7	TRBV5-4	CASSRDTSYEQYF
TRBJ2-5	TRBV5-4	CASSQDRQETQYF
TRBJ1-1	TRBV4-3	CASSQGVGQGANTEAFF
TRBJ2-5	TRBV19	CASRAALSVQETQYF
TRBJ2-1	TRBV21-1	CASPAQLSGASYNEQFF
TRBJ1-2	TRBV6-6	CASSGSRDSLYGYTF
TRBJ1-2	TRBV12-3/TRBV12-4	CASETDHYGYTF
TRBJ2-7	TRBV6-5	CASETTGTGRREQYF
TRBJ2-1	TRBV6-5	CASSYPSLSGSHEQFF
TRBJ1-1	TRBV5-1	CASSFETGRGTEAFF
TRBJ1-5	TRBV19	CASSIFSPTGGRYSNQPQHF
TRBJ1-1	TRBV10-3	CAISESTRGTEAFF
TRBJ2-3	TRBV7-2	CASSLGQGADTQYF
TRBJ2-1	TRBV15	CATSRDLAGELSEQFF
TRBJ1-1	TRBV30	CAWSRGRAAFF
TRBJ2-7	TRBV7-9	CASSLGRTEQYF
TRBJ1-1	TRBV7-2	CATTRKGKTEAFF
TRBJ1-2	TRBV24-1	CATSDGTGTGYTF
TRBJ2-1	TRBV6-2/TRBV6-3	CASSYSESYRTSYNEQFF
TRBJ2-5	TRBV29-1	CSSTDQETQYF
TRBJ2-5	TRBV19	CATRDRQETQYF
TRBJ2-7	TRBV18	CASSPHRDSVYEQYF
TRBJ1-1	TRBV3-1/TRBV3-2	CASSQGSAGTGGAFF
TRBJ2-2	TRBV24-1	CATSEQGSGELFF
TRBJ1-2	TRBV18	CASSPSGGGYGYTF
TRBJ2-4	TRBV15	CATSRDGQREWWNIQYF
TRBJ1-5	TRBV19	CASSIARGPSPQHF
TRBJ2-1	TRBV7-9	CASSLLLAGGHEQFF
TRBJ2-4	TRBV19	CASSIGGNRLLAKNIQYF
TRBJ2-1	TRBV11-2	CASSYGTSGSNEQFF
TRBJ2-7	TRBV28	CASRTAGGTNYEQYF
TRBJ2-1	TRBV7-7	CASSPWTSGEQFF
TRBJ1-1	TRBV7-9	CASSPDRLNTEAFF
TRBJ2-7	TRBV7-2	CASSSVAGISDEQYF
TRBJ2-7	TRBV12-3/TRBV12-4	CASSTQETYEQYF
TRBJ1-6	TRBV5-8	CASSLFGNSPLHF
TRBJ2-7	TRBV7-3	CASSPGQISSYEQYF
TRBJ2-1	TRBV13	CASSLGQGFRYNEQFF
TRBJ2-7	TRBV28	CASSLGRTPYEQYF
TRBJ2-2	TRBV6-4	CASSPAGGTGELFF
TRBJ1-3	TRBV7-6	CASSLVWTGESGNTIYF